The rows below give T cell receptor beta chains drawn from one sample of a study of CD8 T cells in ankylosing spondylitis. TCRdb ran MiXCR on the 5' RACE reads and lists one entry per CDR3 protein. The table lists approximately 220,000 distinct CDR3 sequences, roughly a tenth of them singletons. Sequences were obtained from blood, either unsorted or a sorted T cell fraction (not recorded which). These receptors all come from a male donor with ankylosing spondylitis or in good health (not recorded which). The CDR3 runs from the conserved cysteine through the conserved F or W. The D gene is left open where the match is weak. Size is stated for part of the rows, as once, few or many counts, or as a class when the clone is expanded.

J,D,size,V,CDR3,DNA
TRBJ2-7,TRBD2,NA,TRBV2,CASSEELAGGPYEQYF,TGTGCCAGCAGTGAAGAGCTAGCGGGGGGGCCCTACGAGCAGTACTTC
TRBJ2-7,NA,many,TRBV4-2,CASSQVLGQTVTYEQYF,TGTGCCAGCAGCCAAGTACTGGGACAAACCGTCACCTACGAGCAGTACTTC
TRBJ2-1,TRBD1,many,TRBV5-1,CASSLGQQGYNEQFF,TGCGCCAGCAGCTTGGGACAACAGGGGTACAATGAGCAGTTCTTC
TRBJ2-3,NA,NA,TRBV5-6,CASRTSLETDTQYF,TGTGCCAGCAGGACTTCACTAGAAACAGATACGCAGTATTTT
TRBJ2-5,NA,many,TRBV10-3,CAIMGDEETQYF,TGTGCCATCATGGGAGACGAAGAGACCCAGTACTTC
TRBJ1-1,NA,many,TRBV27,CASSLGRSANTEAFF,TGTGCCAGCAGTCTAGGGCGTTCAGCCAACACTGAAGCTTTCTTT
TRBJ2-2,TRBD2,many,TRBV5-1,CASSLGLAVNTGELFF,TGCGCCAGCAGCTTGGGACTAGCAGTGAACACCGGGGAGCTGTTTTTT
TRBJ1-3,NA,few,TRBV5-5,CASSLVLLGGSGNTIYF,TGTGCCAGCAGCTTGGTCCTGCTAGGGGGATCTGGAAACACCATATATTTT
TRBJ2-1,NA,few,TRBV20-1,CTLSGSSYNEQFF,TGCACCCTTAGCGGAAGCTCCTACAATGAGCAGTTCTTC
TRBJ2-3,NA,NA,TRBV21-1,CASSKAGVERGRRLSDTQYF,TGTGCCAGCAGCAAAGCGGGGGTCGAGCGGGGGCGCAGGTTGTCGGATACGCAGTATTTT
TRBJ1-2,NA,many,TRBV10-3,CAISDQTAYGYTF,TGTGCCATCAGTGATCAGACAGCCTATGGCTACACCTTC
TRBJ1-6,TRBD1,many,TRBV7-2,CASSGDRENSPLHF,TGTGCCAGCAGCGGGGACAGGGAGAATTCACCCCTCCACTTT
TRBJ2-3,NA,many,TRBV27,CASSLSGPSFTDTQYF,TGTGCCAGCAGTTTATCGGGACCATCCTTCACAGATACGCAGTATTTT
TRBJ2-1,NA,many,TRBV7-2,CASSQTSLEQFF,TGTGCCAGCAGCCAGACTAGTCTGGAGCAGTTCTTC
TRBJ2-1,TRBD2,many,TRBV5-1,CASSLARGGANEQFF,TGCGCCAGCAGCTTGGCTCGCGGGGGGGCCAATGAGCAGTTCTTC
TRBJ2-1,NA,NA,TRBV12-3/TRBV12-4,CASSLMQGFNEQFF,TGTGCCAGCAGTTTAATGCAAGGGTTCAATGAGCAGTTCTTC
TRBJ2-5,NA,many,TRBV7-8,CASSFGVDLDQETQYF,TGTGCCAGCAGCTTCGGGGTAGACCTGGACCAAGAGACCCAGTACTTC
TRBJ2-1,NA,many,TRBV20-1,CSAGTRGYEQFF,TGCAGTGCTGGTACTAGGGGGTATGAGCAGTTCTTC
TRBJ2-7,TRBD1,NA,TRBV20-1,CSARDLAMGQNEQYF,TGCAGTGCTAGAGATCTGGCGATGGGACAGAACGAGCAGTACTTC
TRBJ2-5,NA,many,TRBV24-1,CATSDFLGKETQYF,TGTGCCACCAGTGATTTCTTGGGGAAAGAGACCCAGTACTTC
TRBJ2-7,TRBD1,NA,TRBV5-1,CASSLVTGQGYEQYF,TGCGCCAGCAGCTTGGTCACGGGACAGGGGTACGAGCAGTACTTC
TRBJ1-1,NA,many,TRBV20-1,CSAPPGGAEAFF,TGCAGTGCCCCTCCGGGCGGGGCTGAAGCTTTCTTT
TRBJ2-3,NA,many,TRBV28,CASSLVPASTDTQYF,TGTGCCAGCAGTCTAGTCCCCGCTAGCACAGATACGCAGTATTTT
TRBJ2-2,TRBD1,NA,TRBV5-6,CASSLRTGGSGGELFF,TGTGCCAGCAGCTTGCGGACAGGGGGCTCCGGCGGGGAGCTGTTTTTT
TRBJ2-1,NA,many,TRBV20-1,CSASGYSYNEQFF,TGCAGTGCTAGCGGGTATTCCTACAATGAGCAGTTCTTC
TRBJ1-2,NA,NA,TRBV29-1,CSVGPTGYGYTF,TGCAGCGTTGGACCGACTGGATATGGCTACACCTTC
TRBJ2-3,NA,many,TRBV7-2,CASSPEFGEDTQYF,TGTGCCAGCAGCCCCGAGTTCGGGGAAGATACGCAGTATTTT
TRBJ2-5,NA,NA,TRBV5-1,CASSLAGGPQETQYF,TGCGCCAGCAGCTTGGCGGGGGGCCCCCAAGAGACCCAGTACTTC
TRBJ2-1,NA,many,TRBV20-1,CSALAGNEQFF,TGCAGTGCCCTGGCGGGGAATGAGCAGTTCTTC
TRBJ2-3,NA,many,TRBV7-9,CASSLAAGRTTDTQYF,TGTGCCAGCAGCTTAGCGGCGGGCCGGACGACAGATACGCAGTATTTT
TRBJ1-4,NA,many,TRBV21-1,CASSKRRFCQGSNEKLFF,TGTGCCAGCAGCAAAAGGCGCTTTTGTCAGGGGAGTAATGAAAAACTGTTTTTT
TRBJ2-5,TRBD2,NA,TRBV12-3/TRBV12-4,CASQGTSGETQYF,TGTGCCAGCCAGGGGACTAGCGGAGAGACCCAGTACTTC
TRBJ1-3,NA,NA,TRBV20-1,CSAREMGGTSGNTIYF,TGCAGTGCTAGAGAAATGGGGGGAACCTCTGGAAACACCATATATTTT
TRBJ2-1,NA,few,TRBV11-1,CASSHQRLPNEQFF,TGTGCCAGCAGTCATCAGCGGCTGCCCAATGAGCAGTTCTTC
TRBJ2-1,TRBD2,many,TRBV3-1,CASSQPGTSGYNEQFF,TGTGCCAGCAGCCAACCCGGGACTAGCGGATACAATGAGCAGTTCTTC
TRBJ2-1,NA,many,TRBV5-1,CASSLAGARGFTSYNEQFF,TGCGCCAGCAGCTTGGCGGGAGCTCGGGGTTTCACCTCCTACAATGAGCAGTTCTTC
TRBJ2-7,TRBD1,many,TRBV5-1,CASSLAWTGSYEQYF,TGCGCCAGCAGCTTGGCCTGGACAGGTTCCTACGAGCAGTACTTC
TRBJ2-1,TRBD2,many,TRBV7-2,CASTATSGSWDEQFF,TGTGCCAGCACCGCTACTAGCGGGTCTTGGGATGAGCAGTTCTTC
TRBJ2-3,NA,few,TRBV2,CASRAHLPTDTQYF,TGTGCCAGCAGGGCACACCTTCCCACAGATACGCAGTATTTT
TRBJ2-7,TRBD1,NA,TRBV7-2,CASSRDRVTYEQYF,TGTGCCAGCAGCCGGGACAGGGTGACCTACGAGCAGTACTTC
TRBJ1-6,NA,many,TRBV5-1,CASSPSGWDSPLHF,TGCGCCAGCAGCCCCTCGGGATGGGATTCACCCCTCCACTTT
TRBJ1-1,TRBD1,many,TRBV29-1,CSVVSGGVTDTEAFF,TGCAGCGTTGTTTCAGGGGGCGTGACTGACACTGAAGCTTTCTTT
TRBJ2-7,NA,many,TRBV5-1,CASSLERGGEQYF,TGCGCCAGCAGCTTGGAACGAGGAGGGGAGCAGTACTTC
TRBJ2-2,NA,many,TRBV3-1,CASSQVSRVNPSSTGELFF,TGTGCCAGCAGCCAAGTTTCCCGGGTAAATCCGTCGAGCACCGGGGAGCTGTTTTTT
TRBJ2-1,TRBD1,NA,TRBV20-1,CSARAGTGAFNEQFF,TGCAGTGCTAGAGCCGGGACAGGGGCATTTAATGAGCAGTTCTTC
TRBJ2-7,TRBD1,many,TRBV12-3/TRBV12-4,CASSSGTGQYEQYF,TGTGCCAGCAGTTCCGGGACAGGGCAATACGAGCAGTACTTC
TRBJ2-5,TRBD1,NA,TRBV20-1,CSAQGQGEGQETQYF,TGCAGTGCCCAAGGACAGGGGGAAGGGCAAGAGACCCAGTACTTC
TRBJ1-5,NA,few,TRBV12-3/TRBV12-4,CASSETANQPQHF,TGTGCCAGCAGTGAGACAGCCAATCAGCCCCAGCATTTT
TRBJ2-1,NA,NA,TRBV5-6,CASSPGLGDEQFF,TGTGCCAGCAGCCCGGGGCTGGGCGATGAGCAGTTCTTC
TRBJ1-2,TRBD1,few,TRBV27,CASTRGALDRGANYGDTF,TGTGCCAGCACTCGGGGAGCTCTGGACAGGGGAGCTAACTATGGCGACACCTTC
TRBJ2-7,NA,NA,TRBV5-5,CASSFSLGPTSSYEQYF,TGTGCCAGCAGCTTCTCTTTGGGCCCGACTAGCTCCTACGAGCAGTACTTC
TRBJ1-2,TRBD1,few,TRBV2,CASTSPDRALGGYTF,TGTGCCAGCACCTCACCTGACAGGGCGCTGGGGGGCTACACCTTC
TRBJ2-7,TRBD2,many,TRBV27,CASSLRDGGANEQYF,TGTGCCAGCAGTTTACGGGACGGGGGGGCCAACGAGCAGTACTTC
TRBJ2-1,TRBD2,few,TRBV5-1,CASSRTSGSSYNEQFF,TGCGCCAGCAGCAGGACTAGCGGGAGCTCCTACAATGAGCAGTTCTTC